The subject of this entry is one TCR beta chain. This table comes from immunoSEQ multiplex PCR, and its TCRdb copy is limited to in-frame clones, with some not included. The sample contains over 250,000 clones, roughly 86% of which appear only once. Membership in each cohort depended on participant-reported clinical history. The data were obtained in a study of blood T cell repertoires in COVID-19. Trimming pared 8 bases from V and 2 bases from J, leaving 16 bases between. CDR3 length equals 14 residues. Germline V gene lookup returns CDR1 WSHSY and CDR2 SAAADI. Input material: PBMCs or T cells enriched from blood (not recorded which). The V gene is TRBV10-2, the J gene TRBJ2-7; perhaps TRBD2 as D (6 bases). This receptor was obtained from a woman in her fifties or sixties who had recovered from COVID-19. The CDR3 region has the DNA TGCGCCAGCGGATCAGCGGGCAGGCCCTACGAGCAGTACTTC. It translates to CASGSAGRPYEQYF.